These 21 T cell receptor beta chains originate from one sample sequenced in a study of blood T cells in healthy people across ages. Alongside a J-beta primer mix, a sample-barcoded 5' primer served in a second PCR lasting about 7 to 11 cycles. TCRdb processed the 5' RACE reads anew with MiXCR; each CDR3 protein has one entry. The sample consists of about 780,000 distinct CDR3 sequences, 35% to 60% of them appearing once. The sequenced material came from blood. These receptors came from an elderly man in good health.

Regarding this clonotype: A single base separates this from a much larger clone, so it may be a read error. This chain connects TRBV7-2 to TRBJ2-5, with D unclear. The last part of the DNA fits TRBJ2-1 better; the J call may be wrong. Germline CDR1 SGHTA, CDR2 FQGNSA. The CDR3 extends over 12 amino acids. CDR3 in amino acids: CASSLGVETQFF. In nucleotides, the CDR3 is TGTGCCAGCAGCTTAGGGGTAGAGACCCAGTTCTTC.

This clonotype was detected only a few times. The chain recombines TRBV7-6 with TRBJ2-5; 7 bases are shared with TRBD2. Germline trimming cut 4 bases from V and 2 bases from J; bases unmatched to any gene: 13. The CDR3 spans 17 residues. Germline V gene data show CDR1 as SGHVS and CDR2 as FNYEAQ. The CDR3 region is CASSSDLSGRGQETQYF. CDR3 DNA: TGTGCCAGCAGCTCCGACTTGAGCGGGCGGGGGCAAGAGACCCAGTACTTC. The variable domain in full, with the rest retrieved from reference TRBV7-6 and TRBJ2-5, is GAGVSQSPRYKVTKRGQDVALRCDPISGHVSLYWYRQALGQGPEFLTYFNYEAQQDKSGLPNDRFSAERPEGSISTLTIQRTEQRDSAMYRCASSSDLSGRGQETQYFGPGTRLLVL.

This clonotype was seen once. The chain recombines TRBV6-6 with TRBJ2-1, with 13 bases lining up with TRBD2. The V segment lost 6 bases and the J segment 13 bases; nucleotides outside the gene matches: 12. Germline-derived CDR1 and CDR2 are MNHNY and SVGAGI (reference sequence). The CDR3 sequence is 15 residues long. The CDR3 DNA follows: TGTGCCAGCAGAACTAGCGGGAGGGGTGGAGAGACCCAGTTCTTC. It yields the protein CASRTSGRGGETQFF.

V and J are TRBV12-3 or TRBV12-4 and TRBJ1-4, with 7 bases fitting TRBD1. J gave up 4 bases and V 4 bases, and 6 bases lay outside the gene matches. The CDR3 runs 15 residues. This CDR3 is CASSSPGQSNEKLFF. The CDR3 coding sequence is TGTGCCAGCAGTTCGCCGGGACAGAGTAATGAAAAACTGTTTTTT.

This clonotype was seen many times. The V gene is TRBV12-3 or TRBV12-4, the J gene TRBJ2-7; 7 bases are shared with TRBD1. The junction had 6 bases not matched to a gene; V was cut back by 7 bases and J by 3 bases. The CDR3 extends over 13 amino acids. The CDR3 region is CASTPTGSYEQYF. The DNA of the CDR3 is TGTGCCAGCACCCCGACAGGGAGCTACGAGCAGTACTTC.

As for this clonotype: This may be a read error: a much more frequent sequence differs by one nucleotide. The chain couples TRBV20-1 to TRBJ2-3, with D perhaps matching TRBD1 (6 bases). The CDR3 has 13 residues. Germline V CDR1 and CDR2: DFQATT, SNEGSKA (reference sequence). This CDR3 reads CSAPDSRTGTQYF. CDR3 coding DNA: TGCAGTGCCCCGGACAGTCGCACAGGTACGCAGTATTTT.

The rearrangement joins TRBV5-5 to TRBJ2-5, with TRBD2 identical over 8 bases. CDR1 and CDR2 (germline): SGHKS, YYEKEE (reference sequence). This CDR3 has 16 residues. V gave up 4 bases and J gave up 11 bases; unmatched junction bases: 19. The CDR3 protein is CASSGAAGATYNKQYF. The CDR3 nucleotides are TGTGCCAGCAGCGGCGCAGCGGGAGCGACCTACAATAAGCAGTACTTC.

V is TRBV7-9 and J is TRBJ2-1; 10 bases fit TRBD1. Per germline, CDR1 SEHNR and CDR2 FQNEAQ (reference sequence). This CDR3 contains 15 residues. V lost 8 bases and J lost 6; bases outside the gene matches: 10. The CDR3, as DNA: TGTGCCAGCCGATCCCGGGACAGGGGCCCCAATGAGCAGTTCTTC. Its translation is CASRSRDRGPNEQFF. The full variable domain, in which reference TRBV7-9 and TRBJ2-1 provide the parts outside the CDR3, is DTGVSQNPRHKITKRGQNVTFRCDPISEHNRLYWYRQTLGQGPEFLTYFQNEAQLEKSRLLSDRFSAERPKGSFSTLEIQRTEQGDSAMYLCASRSRDRGPNEQFFGPGTRLTVL.

This clonotype is a singleton in its sample. V is TRBV4-2 and J is TRBJ1-5; tentatively, D is TRBD1 (6 bases). CDR1 LGHNA and CDR2 YNFKEQ come from the germline V gene. The CDR3 is 17 amino acids. V was shortened by 0 bases and J by 7 bases, with 19 bases between the two germline ends. In nucleotides, the CDR3 is TGTGCCAGCAGCCAAGATCCCTCGACAGGCCGGGGCCAGCCCCAGCATTTT. Protein sequence: CASSQDPSTGRGQPQHF.

The chain is built from TRBV20-1 and TRBJ1-1; D perhaps matches TRBD1 (5 bases). This CDR3 has 15 amino acids. Trimming stripped 5 bases from V and 2 bases from J, with 18 bases between. The germline gives CDR1 DFQATT, CDR2 SNEGSKA (reference sequence). CDR3 in amino acids: CSAQPPGHQNTEAFF. CDR3 DNA sequence: TGCAGTGCTCAACCGCCAGGACACCAAAACACTGAAGCTTTCTTT.

This clonotype was seen ten or more times. The V call is TRBV29-1, the J call TRBJ2-1; a possible D gene is TRBD1 (6 bases). In germline, CDR1 is SQVTM, CDR2 ANQGSEA. This CDR3 is built from 12 residues. V lost 7 bases to trimming and J lost 5 bases, with 12 bases between them. For the CDR3, the DNA is TGCAGCGCTTCCCGGACAGACAATGAGCAGTTCTTC. The encoded protein is CSASRTDNEQFF.

The chain carries TRBV20-1 and TRBJ2-1; D tentatively fits TRBD1 or TRBD2 (5 bases each). V was trimmed by 3 bases and J by 8 bases, leaving 26 bases between them. The germline V gene encodes CDR1 DFQATT and CDR2 SNEGSKA (reference sequence). CDR3 size: 17 residues. The CDR3 loop reads CSASSPGTLKKGHEQFF. The CDR3 nucleotides read TGCAGTGCTAGCTCCCCCGGGACGTTAAAAAAGGGCCATGAGCAGTTCTTC.

V gene TRBV9 combines with J gene TRBJ2-1; 9 bases line up with TRBD2. V was clipped by 0 bases and J by 5 bases; unmatched bases: 6. The CDR3 totals 16 residues. The V gene's germline CDR1 is SGDLS and CDR2 YYNGEE. CDR3: CASSVAGGRDHNEQFF. CDR3 nucleotide sequence: TGTGCCAGCAGCGTAGCTGGCGGGAGGGATCACAATGAGCAGTTCTTC.

Remarks on this clonotype: One end of the junction varies from germline; a read error may be responsible. The chain combines TRBV11-2 with TRBJ2-7; a weak D match, TRBD1 (5 bases). This CDR3 is built from 13 residues. From germline, CDR1 is SGHAT and CDR2 FQNNGV. CDR3 DNA: TGTACCAGCAGCTTAGGCACAGGCCACGGGCAGTACTTC. Amino acid sequence: CTSSLGTGHGQYF. The whole variable domain, filled in from reference TRBV11-2 and TRBJ2-7, reads EAGVAQSPRYKIIEKRQSVAFWCNPISGHATLYWYQQILGQGPKLLIQFQNNGVVDDSQLPKDRFSAERLKGVDSTLKIQPAKLEDSAVYLCTSSLGTGHGQYFGPGTRLTVT.

In this sample, this clonotype turned up once. This chain uses TRBV11-1 with TRBJ2-2, with TRBD1 as a possible D gene (6 bases). Germline V gives CDR1 SGHAT, CDR2 FQDESV (reference sequence). This CDR3 is 17 amino acids long. The germline V and J ends were trimmed by 3 bases and 1 base, with 15 bases remaining between them. CDR3 sequence reads: CASSFAPTGLNTGELFF. The CDR3 DNA reads as TGTGCCAGCAGCTTCGCACCGACAGGTCTGAACACCGGGGAGCTGTTTTTT.

V usage is TRBV6-9 and J usage is TRBJ2-3; D remains ambiguous. The V and J ends lost 5 bases and 2 bases respectively, with 14 bases between them. The length of the CDR3 is 15 residues. Germline V gene lookup returns CDR1 MNHGY and CDR2 SVAAGI. CDR3 sequence (DNA): TGTGCCAGCAGTCTTCGTGAGTCCCACACAGATACGCAGTATTTT. Translation gives CASSLRESHTDTQYF.

The table lists this clonotype with a few counts. The chain has TRBV5-1 and TRBJ2-7; D not certain. The CDR3 length is 13 residues. Germline CDR1 and CDR2: SGHRS and YFSETQ. Trimming shortened V by 3 bases and J by 1 base, and 8 bases separated the two germline ends. Here the CDR3 reads CASSWSRSYEQYF. The CDR3, as DNA: TGCGCCAGCAGCTGGTCCCGGTCCTACGAGCAGTACTTC.

The chain uses TRBV20-1 and TRBJ2-7; 10 bases fit TRBD2. The CDR3 runs 15 residues. The J segment lost 7 bases and the V segment lost 2 bases, leaving 11 bases of the junction unmatched. In germline, CDR1 is DFQATT, CDR2 SNEGSKA (reference sequence). The chain's CDR3 is CSARRGTSANNEQYF. The CDR3 nucleotides read TGCAGTGCTAGACGTGGGACTAGCGCAAACAATGAGCAGTACTTC.

This clonotype was observed once. It may be a read error: a sequence one base away is much more abundant. V and J are TRBV7-2 and TRBJ2-7, with D possibly being TRBD1 (5 bases). This CDR3 has 15 amino acids. Germline loops: CDR1 SGHTA, CDR2 FQGNSA. The CDR3 loop reads CVSSFLDIRGHEQYF. The DNA of the CDR3 is TGTGTCAGCAGCTTCCTGGACATCAGAGGACACGAGCAGTACTTC. The full variable domain, rest sourced from reference TRBV7-2 and TRBJ2-7, is GAGVSQSPSNKVTEKGKDVELRCDPISGHTALYWYRQSLGQGLEFLIYFQGNSAPDKSGLPSDRFSAERTGGSVSTLTIQRTQQEDSAVYLCVSSFLDIRGHEQYFGPGTRLTVT.

This clonotype was seen more than once but under ten times. V gene TRBV4-3 combines with J gene TRBJ2-1, with D hard to call. Trimming stripped 0 bases from V and 4 bases from J, with 10 bases between. The CDR3 sequence is 15 residues long. Germline CDR1 is LGHNA and CDR2 is YSLEER. CDR3 coding DNA: TGCGCCAGCAGCCAAGAGACTTACGCTTACAATGAGCAGTTCTTC. It is translated as CASSQETYAYNEQFF.

This clonotype was picked up a small number of times. The chain links TRBV5-1 to TRBJ2-2; 8 bases are a match to TRBD2. The CDR3 sequence is 17 residues long. Germline V lookup: CDR1 SGHRS, CDR2 YFSETQ. V lost 4 bases, J lost 1 base, and 9 bases stayed unmatched. In DNA form, the CDR3 reads TGCGCCAGCAGCCCTAACCGGGCGGGAGGGAACACCGGGGAGCTGTTTTTT. Its translation is CASSPNRAGGNTGELFF.